Shown below are 7 T cell receptor beta chains from a single sample sequenced in a study of OX40 agonist ivuxolimab in advanced cancers. The method was immunoSEQ multiplex PCR; TCRdb's version includes in-frame clones alone and lacks a portion of them. The sample consists of under 85,000 clones, 78% of them appearing once. The source material was CD4+ or CD8+ T cells sorted from blood, sampled in a trial of the OX40 agonist ivuxolimab. Every receptor here comes from an adult with an advanced solid tumor such as melanoma, head and neck, liver or kidney cancer.

The CDR3 is CASSSQGYEQYF. The CDR3 nucleotides are TGTGCCAGCAGCTCACAGGGCTACGAGCAGTACTTC. The chain recombines TRBV7-2 with TRBJ2-7; TRBD1 might be the D (6 bases). This CDR3 has 12 residues. CDR1 is SGHTA and CDR2 is FQGNSA in the germline V gene. The V and J ends lost 4 bases and 3 bases respectively, with 7 bases between them.

The rearrangement links TRBV28 to TRBJ2-5, with 7 bases that match TRBD2. The V segment lost 5 bases and the J segment 3 bases; nucleotides outside the gene matches: 12. There are 16 residues in the CDR3. From germline, CDR1 is MDHEN and CDR2 SYDVKM. The CDR3 sequence: CASSTSGIKVKETQYF. CDR3 nucleotide sequence: TGTGCCAGCAGTACCAGCGGGATAAAGGTAAAAGAGACCCAGTACTTC. The full variable domain, rest sourced from reference TRBV28 and TRBJ2-5, is DVKVTQSSRYLVKRTGEKVFLECVQDMDHENMFWYRQDPGLGLRLIYFSYDVKMKEKGDIPEGYSVSREKKERFSLILESASTNQTSMYLCASSTSGIKVKETQYFGPGTRLLVL.

The chain recombines TRBV19 with TRBJ2-1; TRBD2 matches at 10 bases. Germline CDR1 LNHDA, CDR2 SQIVND (reference sequence). Trimming cost V 6 bases and J 3 bases; bases outside gene matches: 2. The CDR3 runs 14 residues. CDR3 coding DNA: TGTGCCAGTAGACGGACTAGCGGCTACAATGAGCAGTTCTTC. Its protein is CASRRTSGYNEQFF.

This clone was counted once. The chain joins TRBV13 to TRBJ2-3; D gene unclear. Germline loops: CDR1 PRHDT, CDR2 FYEKMQ (reference sequence). Trimming pared 2 bases from V and 4 bases from J, leaving 19 bases between. The CDR3 is 17 residues long. CDR3 amino acids: CASSLNNGLPLADTQYF. CDR3 coding DNA: TGTGCCAGCAGCTTAAACAACGGCCTGCCCTTGGCAGATACGCAGTATTTT.

This clone was found many times. The V call is TRBV5-4, the J call TRBJ2-2, with 7 bases that match TRBD2. The V and J ends lost 4 bases and 7 bases, in that order; junction bases with no gene match: 10. Germline-derived CDR1 and CDR2 are SGHNT and YYREEE (reference sequence). CDR3 size: 15 residues. The chain's CDR3 is CASSPAGVQVGELFF. The CDR3 DNA reads as TGTGCCAGCAGCCCGGCGGGGGTTCAGGTCGGGGAGCTGTTTTTT. Full variable domain (outside the CDR3, taken from reference TRBV5-4 and TRBJ2-2): ETGVTQSPTHLIKTRGQQVTLRCSSQSGHNTVSWYQQALGQGPQFIFQYYREEENGRGNFPPRFSGLQFPNYSSELNVNALELDDSALYLCASSPAGVQVGELFFGEGSRLTVL.

The chain carries TRBV5-5 and TRBJ1-5, with 7 bases identical to TRBD1. Trimming removed 2 bases from V and 0 bases from J; junction bases left unmatched: 11. The CDR3 runs 18 residues. The germline CDR1 and CDR2 sequences are SGHKS and YYEKEE (reference sequence). The CDR3 here is CASSFRPGQTYSNQPQHF. Written as DNA, the CDR3 is TGTGCCAGCAGCTTCCGACCGGGACAGACTTATAGCAATCAGCCCCAGCATTTT.

In DNA form, the CDR3 reads TGTGCCAGCAGCTTAGGGAGCGGTTCTAGCACAGATACGCAGTATTTT. Translated: CASSLGSGSSTDTQYF. The rearrangement joins TRBV7-2 to TRBJ2-3; D may be TRBD2 (5 bases). Germline CDR1 and CDR2: SGHTA and FQGNSA. Trimming left V 1 base short and J 0 bases short, with 11 bases between. The CDR3 sequence is 16 residues long.